This T cell receptor beta chain comes out of a study of identical twins. Study-wide findings and caveats: Memory repertoires showed no such pattern, whereas abundant cord blood beta clonotypes carried fewer insertions. Partial confounding of zero-insertion analyses by invariant MAIT and iNKT cells was possible.

Through template switching, a universal primer site was introduced, and the cDNA contained unique molecular identifiers. TCRdb reprocessed the 5' RACE reads via MiXCR and lists one record per CDR3 protein. The profile shows roughly 200,000 distinct CDR3 sequences, about 7.5% of them singletons. The table lists this clonotype with a few counts. The antigen is undetermined. The V end lost 5 bases, the J end lost 4 bases, and 5 bases lay between the germline ends. CDR3 length equals 12 residues. Per germline, CDR1 SGHTA and CDR2 FQGNSA. This sample was shared with a second study, whose subject was yellow fever vaccine responses in identical twins.

V is TRBV7-2 and J is TRBJ1-4, with D uncertain. Sequenced sample: memory (CD45RO+) T cells sorted from blood. The receptor comes from a woman under 30 in good health. The CDR3 spells CASSPYNEKLFF. The CDR3 DNA follows: TGTGCCAGCAGCCCTTATAATGAAAAACTGTTTTTT.